This T cell receptor beta chain was sequenced during a study of siplizumab effects on memory and regulatory T cells. Overall study results and limits: Siplizumab brought about a significant reduction in alloreactive sequences traceable to unstimulated CD4+ memory cells. Both greater diversity than memory cells and a major contribution to the alloresponse seemed to characterize naive T cells. Naive or memory phenotype assignment was not possible for roughly 75-96% of proliferating CD4+ or CD8+ clones.

In the case of this clone: What it binds is not known.

Trimming stripped 2 bases from V and 2 bases from J, with 7 bases between. The germline gives CDR1 GTSNPN, CDR2 SVGIG (reference sequence). CDR3 size: 13 residues. Assays examined about 100,000 TCR templates per sample. The table came from immunoSEQ multiplex PCR; TCRdb's copy has only in-frame clones and leaves some out. Of 70,000 to 100,000 clones listed, roughly 93% are singletons. This sequence originates from a human donor in good health. The J gene is TRBJ1-3, the V gene TRBV30; D is uncertain. Sample: CD8+ T cells sorted from blood. CDR3 in amino acids: CAWSPLPGNTIYF. CDR3 DNA: TGTGCCTGGAGTCCCCTACCTGGAAACACCATATATTTT. Using reference TRBV30 and TRBJ1-3 for the parts outside the CDR3, the full variable domain is SQTIHQWPATLVQPVGSPLSLECTVEGTSNPNLYWYRQAAGRGLQLLFYSVGIGQISSEVPQNLSASRPQDRQFILSSKKLLLSDSGFYLCAWSPLPGNTIYFGEGSWLTVV.